The 15 T cell receptor beta chains below come from one sample, sequenced in a study of T cell clonotyping in hematopoietic cell transplantation. Assay used: immunoSEQ multiplex PCR; TCRdb lists only in-frame clones, some missing. The data contain roughly 48,000 clones, 80% to 85% of them seen just once; the ten biggest clones take up over 4%. Time point given: recipient sample about 28 days before transplant, after cytoreduction. The source material was peripheral blood mononuclear cells, sampled before stem cell transplant. Receptor source: a man in his fifties or sixties with myelodysplastic syndrome. Some clones in this sample may be carry-over from other donors' samples.

This sequence joins TRBV15 and TRBJ1-3; D is unresolved. V lost 2 bases and J lost 0, with 17 bases in between. This CDR3 is 18 amino acids long. Germline CDR1 is LNHNV and CDR2 is YYDKDF (reference sequence). The CDR3 region is CATSRSFSDGSSGNTIYF. The CDR3 nucleotides read TGTGCCACCAGCAGATCCTTCTCCGACGGTAGCTCTGGAAACACCATATATTTT. The full variable domain, with the rest looked up from reference TRBV15 and TRBJ1-3, is DAMVIQNPRYQVTQFGKPVTLSCSQTLNHNVMYWYQQKSSQAPKLLFHYYDKDFNNEADTPDNFQSRRPNTSFCFLDIRSPGLGDTAMYLCATSRSFSDGSSGNTIYFGEGSWLTVV.

The chain's CDR3 is CASSYSQSSGNTIYF. The CDR3 DNA follows: TGTGCCAGCAGTTACTCGCAAAGCTCTGGAAACACCATATATTTT. The chain combines TRBV6-5 with TRBJ1-3; D call uncertain. This CDR3 is built from 15 residues. Germline CDR1 MNHEY, CDR2 SVGAGI. V lost 0 bases to trimming and J lost 0 bases, with 6 bases between them.

This chain connects TRBV5-4 to TRBJ2-3; D not resolved. CDR1 SGHNT and CDR2 YYREEE come from the germline V gene (reference sequence). The CDR3 runs 15 residues. The V end was cut by 4 bases, the J end by 2 bases, with 14 bases between. The CDR3 here is CASSLDWGVTDTQYF. CDR3 in DNA: TGTGCCAGCAGCCTCGATTGGGGTGTCACAGATACGCAGTATTTT. Drawing the rest from reference TRBV5-4 and TRBJ2-3, the complete variable domain is ETGVTQSPTHLIKTRGQQVTLRCSSQSGHNTVSWYQQALGQGPQFIFQYYREEENGRGNFPPRFSGLQFPNYSSELNVNALELDDSALYLCASSLDWGVTDTQYFGPGTRLTVL.

This clone was seen a single time. The chain employs TRBV6-5 and TRBJ1-2; D remains unclear. Germline CDR1 MNHEY, CDR2 SVGAGI. Trimming pared 1 base from V and 5 bases from J, leaving 11 bases between. The CDR3 has 14 residues. The CDR3 bases are TGTGCCAGCAGTTACTTTGTCAGCTTATATGGCTACACCTTC. Translation: CASSYFVSLYGYTF.

The V gene is TRBV20-1, the J gene TRBJ2-1; D is unclear. The V end lost 5 bases, the J end lost 3 bases, and 5 bases lay between the germline ends. Germline loops: CDR1 DFQATT, CDR2 SNEGSKA (reference sequence). The CDR3 consists of 11 residues. The CDR3 region has the DNA TGCAGTGCTTTGAGCTACAATGAGCAGTTCTTC. This gives the protein CSALSYNEQFF.

The chain is built from TRBV5-6 and TRBJ2-7; 7 bases agree with TRBD1. The CDR3 is made up of 12 amino acids. Germline V CDR1 and CDR2: SGHDT, YYEEEE. With 2 bases clipped from V and 4 bases from J, the junction kept 0 bases outside the gene matches. CDR3 region: CASSLQGYEQYF. In DNA form, the CDR3 reads TGTGCCAGCAGCTTACAGGGGTACGAGCAGTACTTC. The entire variable domain, with the rest obtained from reference TRBV5-6 and TRBJ2-7, is as follows: DAGVTQSPTHLIKTRGQQVTLRCSPKSGHDTVSWYQQALGQGPQFIFQYYEEEERQRGNFPDRFSGHQFPNYSSELNVNALLLGDSALYLCASSLQGYEQYFGPGTRLTVT.

The chain carries TRBV30 and TRBJ1-5; perhaps TRBD1 as D (6 bases). Trimming removed 0 bases at V and 3 bases at J, with 15 bases between. The V gene's germline CDR1 is GTSNPN and CDR2 SVGIG (reference sequence). This CDR3 region has 16 residues. The CDR3 protein is CAWSVRGAGFNQPQHF. The CDR3 DNA reads as TGTGCCTGGAGTGTACGGGGGGCAGGATTCAATCAGCCCCAGCATTTT.

This clone appeared a single time. The rearrangement links TRBV10-1 to TRBJ2-1; 7 positions agree with TRBD2. Germline assignment: CDR1 WNHNN and CDR2 SYGVQD (reference sequence). This CDR3 region has 15 residues. Trimming removed 4 bases from V and 3 bases from J; junction bases left unmatched: 6. This chain's CDR3 is CASSGPGGSYNEQFF. The CDR3 nucleotides read TGCGCCAGCAGTGGTCCGGGGGGTAGCTACAATGAGCAGTTCTTC.

This chain connects TRBV4-2 to TRBJ2-6; D unresolved. V was shortened by 0 bases and J by 1 base, with 10 bases between the two germline ends. The germline V gene encodes CDR1 LGHNA and CDR2 YNFKEQ. This CDR3 has 17 amino acids. CDR3 sequence: CASSQDGSRSGANVLTF. The CDR3 DNA sequence: TGTGCCAGCAGCCAAGATGGATCGCGATCTGGGGCCAACGTCCTGACTTTC.

This CDR3 is CSVGGRDNQPQHF. CDR3 in DNA: TGCAGCGTTGGAGGACGGGACAATCAGCCCCAGCATTTT. The V gene is TRBV29-1, the J gene TRBJ1-5, with D uncertain. V was shortened by 4 bases and J by 3 bases, with 10 bases between the two germline ends. This CDR3 region has 13 residues. The germline CDR1 and CDR2 sequences are SQVTM and ANQGSEA.

A few counts support this clone. V gene TRBV28 combines with J gene TRBJ1-6; TRBD1 aligns across 10 bases. V trimming: 5 bases; J trimming: 5 bases; junction bases outside the gene matches: 3. The length of the CDR3 is 15 residues. In germline, CDR1 is MDHEN, CDR2 SYDVKM. CDR3 sequence reads: CASSPGTGDNSPLHF. CDR3 DNA sequence: TGTGCCAGCAGTCCCGGGACAGGGGATAATTCACCCCTCCACTTT.

V usage is TRBV19 and J usage is TRBJ1-3, with a tentative D call TRBD1 (5 bases). This CDR3 has 17 amino acids. The germline V gene has CDR1 LNHDA and CDR2 SQIVND (reference sequence). V was cut by 6 bases and J by 0 bases, with 18 bases left in between. The CDR3 sequence: CASRSRDGLSSGNTIYF. CDR3 DNA sequence: TGTGCCAGTAGGTCCCGGGACGGTTTGAGCTCTGGAAACACCATATATTTT.

V usage is TRBV7-9 and J usage is TRBJ1-5; 8 positions agree with TRBD1. J was trimmed by 5 bases and V by 5 bases; bases with no gene match: 5. The CDR3 has 14 residues. The germline V gene encodes CDR1 SEHNR and CDR2 FQNEAQ (reference sequence). Here the CDR3 reads CASSRTGNDQPQHF. CDR3 bases: TGTGCCAGCAGCCGGACAGGGAATGATCAGCCCCAGCATTTT.

The chain couples TRBV7-3 to TRBJ1-1; D perhaps matches TRBD1 (5 bases). The V end lost 2 bases, the J end lost 5 bases, and 12 bases lay between the germline ends. The germline V gene has CDR1 SGHTA and CDR2 FQGTGA. The length of the CDR3 is 14 residues. The CDR3 coding sequence is TGTGCCAGCAGCTTAGAAGCAGGGTTTACTGAAGCTTTCTTT. Translation gives CASSLEAGFTEAFF.

This clone appeared a single time. The chain employs TRBV20-1 and TRBJ1-2, with D possibly being TRBD1 (6 bases). Trimming stripped 5 bases from V and 2 bases from J, with 6 bases between. Looked up from germline, CDR1 is DFQATT and CDR2 is SNEGSKA (reference sequence). The length of the CDR3 is 11 residues. This CDR3 is CSAGQNYGYTF. Here the CDR3 DNA reads TGCAGTGCTGGACAGAACTATGGCTACACCTTC.